This passage covers 21 T cell receptor beta chains from one sample sequenced in a study of vaccination and CD4 T cells after COVID-19. Their recognized antigens are unknown. The assay that was used to sequence DNA from cultured CD4+ T cells was the Oncomine TCR Beta short-read assay. TCRdb reprocessed the PCR reads with MiXCR, giving one entry per CDR3 protein. This sample has about 7,000 distinct CDR3 sequences, with roughly 36% found just once. Treatment reported: approximately nine-day PBMC culture with coronavirus spike peptide pools or control peptides (ViraFEST assay). Investigators obtained the unexposed donor's CD4+ T cells before the COVID-19 pandemic (2011-2018). Specimen: CD4+ T cells from blood, cultured in vitro. The receptors originated from a human donor in good health.

The chain carries TRBV6-2 or TRBV6-3 and TRBJ2-2; 8 bases align to TRBD1. The CDR3 is 15 amino acids. V was clipped by 2 bases and J by 4 bases; unmatched bases: 3. Germline V lookup: CDR1 MNHEY, CDR2 SVGEGT. The CDR3 DNA sequence: TGTGCCAGCAGTTACGTTGGACAGGGCACCGGGGAGCTGTTTTTT. This sequence encodes CASSYVGQGTGELFF.

The rearrangement uses TRBV9 and TRBJ2-1; 10 positions agree with TRBD1. Unmatched junction bases numbered 5, after V lost 1 base and J lost 7 bases. This CDR3 contains 15 residues. The germline CDR1 and CDR2 sequences are SGDLS and YYNGEE. The CDR3 region is CASSVSGTGENEQFF. CDR3 DNA: TGTGCCAGCAGCGTATCCGGGACAGGGGAGAATGAGCAGTTCTTC.

This clonotype was observed a few times. V and J are TRBV7-9 and TRBJ1-2; D not resolved. The CDR3 runs to 12 residues. Per the germline V gene, CDR1 is SEHNR and CDR2 is FQNEAQ (reference sequence). The V gene lost 5 bases and the J gene lost 8 bases, with 12 bases spanning the gap. The CDR3 loop reads CASSPSGLGYTF. The CDR3 region has the DNA TGTGCCAGCAGCCCCTCGGGGTTAGGCTACACCTTC.

The rearrangement joins TRBV27 to TRBJ2-3; the D is unclear. V lost 7 bases to trimming and J lost 2 bases, with 13 bases between them. CDR1 and CDR2 (germline): MNHEY, SMNVEV (reference sequence). The CDR3 is 14 amino acids. CDR3 DNA sequence: TGTGCCAGCACCTTCGGATCCCCCACAGATACGCAGTATTTT. The encoded protein is CASTFGSPTDTQYF.

The V and J genes are TRBV18 and TRBJ2-1; the match to TRBD1 covers 11 bases. The CDR3 is 17 amino acids. Germline loops: CDR1 KGHSH, CDR2 LQKENI. V dropped 2 bases and J dropped 3; count of bases not matched to a gene: 6. DNA of the CDR3: TGTGCCAGCTCACCAAGGACAGGGGGCGAGGGCTACAATGAGCAGTTCTTC. It codes for CASSPRTGGEGYNEQFF.

J is TRBJ1-1 and V is TRBV6-2 or TRBV6-3; D gene uncertain. V lost 0 bases to trimming and J lost 4 bases, with 6 bases between them. The CDR3 consists of 13 residues. Germline assignment: CDR1 MNHEY and CDR2 SVGEGT. The CDR3 region is CASSYSQITEAFF. DNA of the CDR3: TGTGCCAGCAGTTACTCACAGATCACTGAAGCTTTCTTT.

This chain uses TRBV12-3 or TRBV12-4 with TRBJ2-7, with D unclear. The CDR3 covers 12 residues. The V gene lost 3 bases and the J gene lost 7 bases, with 10 bases spanning the gap. The CDR3 bases are TGTGCCAGCAGTTTGTCGTTTGGTGAGCAGTACTTC. Its protein is CASSLSFGEQYF.

In this sample, this clonotype turned up a few times. The gene calls are TRBV5-1 and TRBJ1-1; D perhaps matches TRBD1 (5 bases). CDR3 length: 15 residues. V dropped 1 base and J dropped 0 bases, with 10 bases sitting between them. The germline V gene encodes CDR1 SGHRS and CDR2 YFSETQ. CDR3 region: CASSLLGAVNTEAFF. The CDR3 DNA reads TGCGCCAGCAGCTTGTTAGGGGCAGTGAACACTGAAGCTTTCTTT.

V gene TRBV5-4 combines with J gene TRBJ1-1, with 7 bases matching TRBD1. Germline trimming cut 0 bases from V and 10 bases from J; bases unmatched to any gene: 6. The CDR3 is made up of 13 amino acids. Germline V gene lookup returns CDR1 SGHNT and CDR2 YYREEE (reference sequence). CDR3: CASSLAVTGVAFF. The CDR3 DNA sequence: TGTGCCAGCAGCTTGGCAGTAACAGGGGTAGCTTTCTTT.

In its sample, this clonotype was seen a few times. This chain joins TRBV12-3 or TRBV12-4 and TRBJ1-5; weak D call: TRBD1 (6 bases). The ends were cut back, 3 bases at V and 4 bases at J, with 7 bases in the middle. The CDR3 length is 13 residues. As DNA, the CDR3 is TGTGCCAGCAGTTTTAGGGGGAATCAGCCCCAGCATTTT. Its protein product is CASSFRGNQPQHF.

The CDR3 is CASSSTISGGANGELFF. As DNA, the CDR3 is TGTGCCAGCAGCTCGACAATTAGCGGGGGGGCTAACGGGGAGCTGTTTTTT. The chain recombines TRBV7-2 with TRBJ2-2, with 11 bases that match TRBD2. The CDR3 covers 17 residues. Germline CDR1 reads SGHTA; CDR2 reads FQGNSA. V dropped 4 bases and J dropped 7; count of bases not matched to a gene: 11.

A few counts support this clonotype. The chain combines TRBV6-1 with TRBJ1-2; 8 positions agree with TRBD1. Germline CDR1 is MNHNS and CDR2 is SASEGT. This CDR3 comprises 16 residues. The junction had 11 bases not matched to a gene; V was cut back by 5 bases and J by 3 bases. The CDR3, as DNA: TGTGCCAGCAGTAGACAGGGGAGTCTTTTTGACTATGGCTACACCTTC. Encoded protein: CASSRQGSLFDYGYTF.

The rearrangement joins TRBV20-1 to TRBJ2-7; D unclear. This CDR3 region has 14 residues. In germline, CDR1 is DFQATT, CDR2 SNEGSKA (reference sequence). Trimming took 2 bases from V and 3 from J, leaving 14 bases between them. The DNA for the CDR3 is TGCAGTGCTAGAAGGTCGGAAATAGACTACGAGCAGTACTTC. It specifies CSARRSEIDYEQYF.

This chain links TRBV6-1 with TRBJ1-6, with unresolved D. V lost 6 bases and J 7 bases, leaving 7 bases between the germline ends. Germline V gives CDR1 MNHNS, CDR2 SASEGT. There are 12 residues in the CDR3. CDR3 loop: CASRPRNSPLHF. The CDR3 DNA follows: TGTGCCAGCAGACCTCGAAATTCACCCCTCCACTTT.

V gene TRBV19 combines with J gene TRBJ1-3; 10 bases are a match to TRBD1. Germline V gene data show CDR1 as LNHDA and CDR2 as SQIVND (reference sequence). The CDR3 is made up of 14 amino acids. With 3 bases clipped from V and 7 bases from J, the junction kept 3 bases outside the gene matches. The CDR3, as DNA: TGTGCCAGTAGTATCGACAGGGGGCTGAACACCATATATTTT. Its translation: CASSIDRGLNTIYF. The full variable domain, rest sourced from reference TRBV19 and TRBJ1-3, is DGGITQSPKYLFRKEGQNVTLSCEQNLNHDAMYWYRQDPGQGLRLIYYSQIVNDFQKGDIAEGYSVSREKKESFPLTVTSAQKNPTAFYLCASSIDRGLNTIYFGEGSWLTVV.

This clonotype was counted only a few times. The rearrangement joins TRBV6-5 to TRBJ2-2; D not resolved. Germline V gene lookup returns CDR1 MNHEY and CDR2 SVGAGI. Trimming took off 0 bases at V and 5 bases at J, with 10 bases between the two ends. CDR3 length equals 15 residues. CDR3 protein: CASSYSKLGTGELFF. Here the CDR3 DNA reads TGTGCCAGCAGTTACTCGAAGTTAGGAACCGGGGAGCTGTTTTTT.

The chain joins TRBV2 to TRBJ1-5; D not certain. Germline-derived CDR1 and CDR2 are SNHLY and FYNNEI. Trimming left V 3 bases short and J 0 bases short, with 9 bases between. The length of the CDR3 is 15 residues. The CDR3 loop reads CASSDGRNSNQPQHF. Written as DNA, the CDR3 is TGTGCCAGCAGTGATGGACGGAATAGCAATCAGCCCCAGCATTTT.

This clonotype was counted a few times. The chain carries TRBV6-1 and TRBJ1-4; D is perhaps TRBD1 (5 bases). V was shortened by 6 bases and J by 6 bases, with 14 bases between the two germline ends. This CDR3 comprises 14 residues. CDR1 and CDR2 (germline): MNHNS, SASEGT. DNA of the CDR3: TGTGCCAGCAGCGAGGGAGGGACCGATGAAAAACTGTTTTTT. Translated, it gives CASSEGGTDEKLFF.

The CDR3: CSANRGNQPQHF. The DNA of the CDR3 is TGCAGTGCCAACAGGGGCAATCAGCCCCAGCATTTT. This chain links TRBV20-1 with TRBJ1-5; D is possibly TRBD1 (6 bases). The V gene lost 6 bases and the J gene lost 2 bases, with 8 bases spanning the gap. Germline-derived CDR1 and CDR2 are DFQATT and SNEGSKA (reference sequence). The CDR3 runs 12 residues.

The chain recombines TRBV11-3 with TRBJ1-1, with D unclear. The ends were cut back, 3 bases at V and 4 bases at J, with 9 bases in the middle. The CDR3 length is 13 residues. The germline CDR1 and CDR2 sequences are SGHNT and YENEEA. DNA of the CDR3: TGTGCCAGCAGCTTTGGACCGAGCACTGAAGCTTTCTTT. Translated: CASSFGPSTEAFF.

This clonotype was seen more than once but under ten times. V usage is TRBV6-1 and J usage is TRBJ1-5; 12 bases agree with TRBD1. The CDR3 is 15 residues long. From germline, CDR1 is MNHNS and CDR2 SASEGT. The ends lost 6 bases at V and 5 bases at J; junction bases unmatched: 5. In nucleotides, the CDR3 is TGTGCCAGCAGGAAGGGACAGGGGGCGGATCAGCCCCAGCATTTT. Encoded protein: CASRKGQGADQPQHF.